These 9 T cell receptor beta chains originate from one sample sequenced in a study of T cell responses to AZD1222 COVID-19 vaccine. Assay: immunoSEQ multiplex PCR; the TCRdb copy retains only in-frame clones and omits some. The table lists 150,000 or so clones, about 90% of them singletons. The sequenced sample was peripheral blood, obtained 28 days after the second AZD1222 dose. The receptors stem from an adult who received the AZD1222 COVID-19 vaccine.

Comment on this clone: One end of the junction fails to match germline, which may point to a read error. The chain couples TRBV19 to TRBJ1-2; D uncertain. Germline V gene lookup returns CDR1 LNHDA and CDR2 SQIVND (reference sequence). The CDR3 runs 11 residues. The CDR3 loop is CASSLDYGYTF. CDR3 sequence (DNA): TGTGCCAGTAGTTTAGACTATGGCTACACCTTC. Filled out from reference TRBV19 and TRBJ1-2, the complete variable domain reads DGGITQSPKYLFRKEGQNVTLSCEQNLNHDAMYWYRQDPGQGLRLIYYSQIVNDFQKGDIAEGYSVSREKKESFPLTVTSAQKNPTAFYLCASSLDYGYTFGSGTRLTVV.

V usage is TRBV18 and J usage is TRBJ2-2; possible D gene TRBD1, 7 bases. Germline V gene sequence: CDR1 KGHSH, CDR2 LQKENI. The CDR3 contains 16 residues. Trimming left V 3 bases short and J 3 bases short, with 14 bases between. CDR3 sequence reads: CASSPRGTDHTGELFF. In DNA form, the CDR3 reads TGTGCCAGCTCACCTCGGGGGACAGACCACACCGGGGAGCTGTTTTTT.

The chain employs TRBV5-1 and TRBJ2-7; 9 bases agree with TRBD2. Germline loops: CDR1 SGHRS, CDR2 YFSETQ. This CDR3 is 16 amino acids long. J lost 3 bases, V lost 1 base, and 8 bases had no gene match. In DNA form, the CDR3 reads TGCGCCAGCAGCTTGTCCGGAGCGGGGGGCGACTACGAGCAGTACTTC. This gives the protein CASSLSGAGGDYEQYF.

The chain couples TRBV28 to TRBJ1-1, with D hard to call. The CDR3 is 14 residues long. Germline V CDR1 and CDR2: MDHEN, SYDVKM. V was clipped by 5 bases and J by 3 bases, with 13 bases between them. As DNA, the CDR3 is TGTGCCAGCAGTCCCGAGGCAGGTTACACTGAAGCTTTCTTT. It yields the protein CASSPEAGYTEAFF.

This clone occurred a few times. This chain joins TRBV14 and TRBJ2-5; 9 nucleotides agree with TRBD1. CDR1 and CDR2 (germline): SGHDN, FVKESK. The CDR3 runs to 17 residues. With 7 bases clipped from V and 5 bases from J, the junction kept 17 bases outside the gene matches. The DNA of the CDR3 is TGTGCCAGCAAAGACTCGATGGGGACAGGGCGTCAGGAGACCCAGTACTTC. It encodes CASKDSMGTGRQETQYF.

The CDR3 DNA sequence: TGCGCGCCCGGGGGACAGTCAATAATAGGGGGTGAAAAACTGTTTTTT. Amino acid sequence: CAPGGQSIIGGEKLFF. The chain couples TRBV23-1 to TRBJ1-4; 7 nucleotides align to TRBD1. TRBV23-1 falls under the ORF class, with uncertain function. This CDR3 contains 16 residues.

The chain recombines TRBV9 with TRBJ2-3; D not certain. V gave up 6 bases and J gave up 4 bases, with 15 bases separating them. CDR1 and CDR2 from the germline V gene are SGDLS and YYNGEE. There are 14 residues in the CDR3. For the CDR3, the DNA is TGTGCCAGCACCCCCGGTGTGACGGCAGATACGCAGTATTTT. Amino acid sequence: CASTPGVTADTQYF.

This sequence joins TRBV12-3 or TRBV12-4 and TRBJ1-1; no reliable D call. The length of the CDR3 is 13 residues. V lost 1 base and J 6 bases, leaving 9 bases between the germline ends. This chain's CDR3 is CASSLESKAEAFF. The CDR3 DNA follows: TGTGCCAGCAGTTTAGAGAGTAAGGCTGAAGCTTTCTTT.

The chain carries TRBV9 and TRBJ2-1, with D possibly matching TRBD1 (5 bases). The CDR3 length is 13 residues. Germline-derived CDR1 and CDR2 are SGDLS and YYNGEE. Trimming stripped 3 bases from V and 4 bases from J, with 8 bases between. In nucleotides, the CDR3 is TGTGCCAGCAGCGACAGACAGTACAATGAGCAGTTCTTC. Amino acid sequence: CASSDRQYNEQFF.